This TCR beta chain was observed in a study of technical replicates of blood from several donors. This CDR3 region has 18 residues. Trimming stripped 0 bases from V and 5 bases from J, with 23 bases between. Germline V gene sequence: CDR1 SGHRS, CDR2 YFSETQ. TCRdb keeps only in-frame clones here, not all; method: immunoSEQ multiplex PCR. The profile shows around 79,000 clones, roughly nine tenths of them singletons. Sequencing was carried out using T cells isolated from PBMCs. The chain recombines TRBV5-1 with TRBJ1-1; TRBD1 is a possible D gene (6 bases). The receptor was isolated from a human donor in good health. CDR3 region: CASSLVPHRAQRKTEAFF. CDR3 sequence (DNA): TGCGCCAGCAGCTTGGTCCCCCACAGGGCTCAGAGGAAAACTGAAGCTTTCTTT.